A single sample gave rise to the 8 T cell receptor beta chains below, sequenced in a study of tumor and adjacent non-tumor tissue in lung cancer. TCRbeta libraries were built with three rounds of nested PCR, modified from ARM-PCR. One entry per CDR3 protein, called by TCRdb with MiXCR from the multiplex PCR reads. The repertoire includes 90,000 to 100,000 distinct CDR3 sequences, more than 80% of them detected once, and around 30% sits in the top ten. This sample's RNA came from whole unsorted tissue. The normal lung tissue was taken more than 3 cm from the tumor edge. The source material was distant non-tumor lung tissue. The receptors originated from a man aged 60 to 75 with small cell lung cancer.

As concerns this clonotype: At one boundary the junction diverges from the germline segment, which might be a read error. V is TRBV29-1 and J is TRBJ2-3; D perhaps matches TRBD2 (6 bases). The CDR3 extends over 12 amino acids. The germline V gene has CDR1 SQVTM and CDR2 ANQGSEA. This CDR3 reads CSVGGVRDTHYF. The CDR3 DNA is TGCAGCGTTGGGGGGGTGCGAGATACGCACTATTTT.

This clonotype was seen only once. Compared with germline, one end of the junction differs, possibly owing to a read error. The genes are TRBV11-3 and TRBJ2-2; TRBD2 matches 12 bases. CDR3 size: 19 residues. The V gene's germline CDR1 is SGHNT and CDR2 YENEEA. The CDR3 protein is CATYRDDTGLAGRTGGLFF. The CDR3 DNA is TGTGCCACCTATCGTGATGACACGGGACTAGCGGGTCGCACTGGGGGGCTGTTTTTT.

The CDR3 DNA is TGCGCCAGCGGCAACACTCGAGCCACAGATACGCAGTATTTT. This sequence encodes CASGNTRATDTQYF. The chain is built from TRBV10-2 and TRBJ2-3; D remains ambiguous. CDR3 length: 14 residues. Germline-derived CDR1 and CDR2 are WSHSY and SAAADI. The V and J ends lost 8 bases and 2 bases respectively, with 14 bases between them.

In the case of this clonotype: This likely comes from a read error, as the CDR3 has no conserved phenylalanine or tryptophan at its end. V and J are TRBV20-1 and TRBJ1-5; a weak D match, TRBD1 (6 bases). CDR1 and CDR2 (germline): DFQATT, SNEGSKA (reference sequence). CDR3 length: 12 residues. V was pared by 6 bases and J by 3 bases, with 9 bases between. The CDR3 coding sequence is TGCAGTGCCAGGGGATCCAATCAGCCCCAGCATTAT. Its protein is CSARGSNQPQHY.

Details on this clonotype: At one end the junction does not follow the germline gene, possibly because of a read error. As DNA, the CDR3 is TGTGCCAGCAGTTACGGTCGGCTCGCGGGAGGTGCTCAGAACTTC. Amino acid sequence: CASSYGRLAGGAQNF. The chain uses TRBV6-2 or TRBV6-3 and TRBJ2-4; 8 bases agree with TRBD2. Germline-derived CDR1 and CDR2 are MNHEY and SVGEGT. This CDR3 has 15 amino acids.

The chain uses TRBV28 and TRBJ1-1; 9 bases match TRBD1. In germline, CDR1 is MDHEN, CDR2 SYDVKM. This CDR3 spans 12 amino acids. The V and J ends lost 6 bases and 4 bases, in that order; junction bases with no gene match: 0. This CDR3 reads CASRTGGTEAFF. For the CDR3, the DNA is TGTGCCAGCAGGACAGGGGGCACTGAAGCTTTCTTT.

The V gene is TRBV2, the J gene TRBJ1-4; 8 positions match TRBD1. Germline loops: CDR1 SNHLY, CDR2 FYNNEI. After removal of 2 bases from V and 7 bases from J, the junction contained 3 bases not matched to a gene. This CDR3 contains 14 residues. This chain's CDR3 is CASSESGGTEKLFF. The CDR3 nucleotides read TGTGCCAGCAGTGAATCAGGGGGCACTGAAAAACTGTTTTTT.

This clonotype was recorded once. This may be a read error: a much more frequent sequence differs by one nucleotide. The V gene is TRBV7-3, the J gene TRBJ2-1; D is perhaps TRBD1 or TRBD2 (5 bases each). The CDR3 is 15 amino acids. Per germline, CDR1 SGHTA and CDR2 FQGTGA. The CDR3 loop reads CVSSLRQGVYNEQFF. The DNA for the CDR3 is TGTGTCAGCAGCTTAAGGCAGGGAGTCTACAATGAGCAGTTCTTC. Variable domain in full (rest from reference TRBV7-3 and TRBJ2-1): GAGVSQTPSNKVTEKGKYVELRCDPISGHTALYWYRQSLGQGPEFLIYFQGTGAADDSGLPNDRFFAVRPEGSVSTLKIQRTERGDSAVYLCVSSLRQGVYNEQFFGPGTRLTVL.